This T cell receptor (beta chain) was identified in a study of naive and memory T cell subsets. Notes on the study in general: This RNA-based method may be sensitive to activation-related transcript changes. Both skin biopsy types reportedly yielded TCRs, tuberculin sites far more.

The germline CDR1 and CDR2 sequences are SEHNR and FQNEAQ (reference sequence). Trimming removed 4 bases from V and 0 bases from J; junction bases left unmatched: 6. The CDR3 consists of 18 residues. Alpha and beta constant region primers primed reverse transcription for blood and skin samples. Using its own MiXCR run on the UMI-ligation and nested PCR reads, TCRdb lists one record per CDR3 protein. Here the sample spans some 20,000 distinct CDR3 sequences, more than 9% being singletons. This clonotype is medium-sized. What it recognizes is unknown. As to treatment: skin biopsy from PPD injection site in Mantoux-positive individual. Cells were not sorted; total RNA input targeted 1 to 1000 ng. The library had UMIs added by 3' ligation of an oligonucleotide to TCR cDNA. Biopsied sites were PPD injections in people with a positive Mantoux test.

J is TRBJ2-3 and V is TRBV7-9, with TRBD2 identical over 14 bases. Sequences were derived from skin, sampled from a tuberculin skin test site. The sequence derives from an adult in good health. The DNA of the CDR3 is TGTGCCAGCAGCTCACCGGGACTAGCGGGAGCTAGCACAGATACGCAGTATTTT. Translation: CASSSPGLAGASTDTQYF. The variable domain in full, with the rest retrieved from reference TRBV7-9 and TRBJ2-3, is DTGVSQNPRHKITKRGQNVTFRCDPISEHNRLYWYRQTLGQGPEFLTYFQNEAQLEKSRLLSDRFSAERPKGSFSTLEIQRTEQGDSAMYLCASSSPGLAGASTDTQYFGPGTRLTVL.